These 23 T cell receptor beta chains originate from one sample sequenced in a study of blood T cell repertoires in COVID-19. The method was immunoSEQ multiplex PCR; TCRdb's version includes in-frame clones alone and lacks a portion of them. Among approximately 100,000 clones listed, about 90% were seen once. Sequencing input: peripheral blood. These receptors all come from a human donor in a cohort sampled during active COVID-19.

This chain connects TRBV7-9 to TRBJ1-1; TRBD1 matches at 9 bases. CDR3 length equals 15 residues. The trim removed 4 bases at V and 3 bases at J, leaving 6 bases unmatched. Looked up from germline, CDR1 is SEHNR and CDR2 is FQNEAQ (reference sequence). The CDR3 DNA sequence: TGTGCCAGCAGCTACCCGGGACAGGGCGACACTGAAGCTTTCTTT. It specifies CASSYPGQGDTEAFF. The variable domain in full, with the rest retrieved from reference TRBV7-9 and TRBJ1-1, is DTGVSQNPRHKITKRGQNVTFRCDPISEHNRLYWYRQTLGQGPEFLTYFQNEAQLEKSRLLSDRFSAERPKGSFSTLEIQRTEQGDSAMYLCASSYPGQGDTEAFFGQGTRLTVV.

This clone turned up a few times. The chain links TRBV7-8 to TRBJ2-1, with 8 bases that match TRBD1. This CDR3 has 15 amino acids. V trimming: 3 bases; J trimming: 5 bases; junction bases outside the gene matches: 6. CDR1 and CDR2 (germline): SGHVS, FQNEAQ. CDR3 amino acids: CASSFGQGINNEQFF. The CDR3 DNA is TGTGCCAGCAGCTTTGGACAGGGTATCAACAATGAGCAGTTCTTC.

The V and J genes are TRBV18 and TRBJ2-7, with 9 bases matching TRBD2. V shed 4 bases and J 5 bases; nucleotides not matched to a gene: 15. The germline gives CDR1 KGHSH, CDR2 LQKENI. The CDR3 sequence is 17 residues long. CDR3: CASSQQYSGRGSHEQYF. Here the CDR3 DNA reads TGTGCCAGCTCACAACAGTATAGCGGGAGAGGATCTCACGAGCAGTACTTC.

This clone was recorded once. V is TRBV27 and J is TRBJ1-6; D gene ambiguous. V lost 3 bases and J 10 bases, leaving 10 bases between the germline ends. The CDR3 is 13 amino acids. The germline V gene encodes CDR1 MNHEY and CDR2 SMNVEV (reference sequence). The CDR3, as DNA: TGTGCCAGCAGTTTTACCTTACTCTCACCCCTCCACTTT. It encodes CASSFTLLSPLHF.

The chain joins TRBV9 to TRBJ2-7, with D unclear. The CDR3 extends over 15 amino acids. The germline gives CDR1 SGDLS, CDR2 YYNGEE. Trimming left V 0 bases short and J 3 bases short, with 13 bases between. The CDR3: CASSVAGLANYEQYF. The CDR3 coding sequence is TGTGCCAGCAGCGTAGCTGGGTTAGCCAACTACGAGCAGTACTTC.

The chain has TRBV19 and TRBJ2-1; 9 nucleotides agree with TRBD2. This CDR3 comprises 14 residues. Germline values: CDR1 LNHDA, CDR2 SQIVND (reference sequence). J gave up 11 bases and V 7 bases, and 12 bases lay outside the gene matches. This CDR3 is CASTLTSGSGQQFF. DNA for the CDR3: TGTGCCAGTACTCTAACTAGCGGGTCGGGCCAGCAGTTCTTC.

The V gene is TRBV3-1 (or the pseudogene TRBV3-2), the J gene TRBJ2-1, with D perhaps TRBD1 (6 bases). Germline V gene data show CDR1 as LGHDT and CDR2 as YNNKEL (reference sequence). Trimming shortened V by 3 bases and J by 6 bases, and 24 bases separated the two germline ends. The CDR3 consists of 18 residues. The DNA for the CDR3 is TGTGCCAGCAGCCAGGTACAAGGGGGAACCAATTTGGGCAATGAGCAGTTCTTC. Translated, it gives CASSQVQGGTNLGNEQFF.

This clone was counted a few times. The rearrangement links TRBV28 to TRBJ2-7; D is possibly TRBD1 (5 bases). Looked up from germline, CDR1 is MDHEN and CDR2 is SYDVKM. The CDR3 length is 15 residues. Trimming removed 6 bases from V and 2 bases from J, with 17 bases in between. The CDR3 DNA follows: TGTGCCAGCAGCGCTACCTGGACAAGTCCCTACGAGCAGTACTTC. Amino acid sequence: CASSATWTSPYEQYF. The entire variable domain, with the rest obtained from reference TRBV28 and TRBJ2-7, is as follows: DVKVTQSSRYLVKRTGEKVFLECVQDMDHENMFWYRQDPGLGLRLIYFSYDVKMKEKGDIPEGYSVSREKKERFSLILESASTNQTSMYLCASSATWTSPYEQYFGPGTRLTVT.

The rearrangement links TRBV7-6 to TRBJ2-3, with TRBD2 matching 8 bases. The germline CDR1 and CDR2 sequences are SGHVS and FNYEAQ. The CDR3 is made up of 16 amino acids. The J segment lost 0 bases and the V segment lost 3 bases, leaving 5 bases of the junction unmatched. CDR3 in amino acids: CASSLTGGASTDTQYF. CDR3 bases: TGTGCCAGCAGCTTGACGGGGGGGGCTAGCACAGATACGCAGTATTTT.

The chain uses TRBV2 and TRBJ2-5; no firm D call. Germline V gene data show CDR1 as SNHLY and CDR2 as FYNNEI. V was cut by 2 bases and J by 1 base, with 14 bases left in between. This CDR3 contains 16 residues. CDR3 bases: TGTGCCAGCAGTGAACAACCAGCGATGGGCCAAGAGACCCAGTACTTC. As protein: CASSEQPAMGQETQYF.

The chain joins TRBV7-9 to TRBJ2-3; D is unresolved. The CDR3 loop spans 14 amino acids. Germline V CDR1 and CDR2: SEHNR, FQNEAQ (reference sequence). Trimming stripped 0 bases from V and 4 bases from J, with 8 bases between. The CDR3: CASSLAHAPDTQYF. In nucleotides, the CDR3 is TGTGCCAGCAGCTTAGCGCATGCGCCAGATACGCAGTATTTT. Supplemented by reference TRBV7-9 and TRBJ2-3, the full variable domain reads DTGVSQNPRHKITKRGQNVTFRCDPISEHNRLYWYRQTLGQGPEFLTYFQNEAQLEKSRLLSDRFSAERPKGSFSTLEIQRTEQGDSAMYLCASSLAHAPDTQYFGPGTRLTVL.

The V gene is TRBV28, the J gene TRBJ2-7; possible D gene TRBD1, 5 bases. The CDR3 contains 14 residues. V gave up 2 bases and J gave up 9 bases, with 17 bases separating them. Germline V CDR1 and CDR2: MDHEN, SYDVKM. The CDR3 nucleotides read TGTGCCAGCAGTTTAATAGGGGCAACTAAGGGGCAGTACTTC. This sequence encodes CASSLIGATKGQYF.

The table lists this clone with a count of one. The chain has TRBV9 and TRBJ1-1; TRBD1 aligns across 9 bases. The length of the CDR3 is 12 residues. CDR1 SGDLS and CDR2 YYNGEE come from the germline V gene. V shed 4 bases, J shed 11 bases, and the junction held 6 bases outside the gene matches. This chain's CDR3 is CASSPWGTGAFF. The CDR3, as DNA: TGTGCCAGCAGCCCTTGGGGGACAGGGGCTTTCTTT.

This chain links TRBV5-5 with TRBJ2-7, with D possibly TRBD1 on 5 matching bases. The germline V gene encodes CDR1 SGHKS and CDR2 YYEKEE (reference sequence). The CDR3 is 15 residues long. Trimming removed 0 bases from V and 2 bases from J, with 12 bases in between. Written as DNA, the CDR3 is TGTGCCAGCAGCTTGGAGGGGCCTCCGGCCTACGAGCAGTACTTC. Translating gives CASSLEGPPAYEQYF.

This CDR3 reads CASSLFDEQYF. The CDR3 region has the DNA TGTGCCAGCAGCTTGTTCGACGAGCAGTACTTC. The rearrangement uses TRBV5-6 and TRBJ2-7, with unresolved D. The CDR3 totals 11 residues. Looked up from germline, CDR1 is SGHDT and CDR2 is YYEEEE. Trimming removed 1 base from V and 5 bases from J, with 4 bases in between.

The J gene is TRBJ1-6, the V gene TRBV2; D perhaps matches TRBD1 (6 bases). V was clipped by 6 bases and J by 4 bases, with 16 bases between them. Germline CDR1 reads SNHLY; CDR2 reads FYNNEI. The CDR3 spans 16 residues. CDR3 sequence (DNA): TGTGCCAGCAGCAAAGAGGGGGAGGGGTATAATTCACCCCTCCACTTT. Encoded protein: CASSKEGEGYNSPLHF. The complete variable domain, with remaining parts taken from reference TRBV2 and TRBJ1-6, reads EPEVTQTPSHQVTQMGQEVILRCVPISNHLYFYWYRQILGQKVEFLVSFYNNEISEKSEIFDDQFSVERPDGSNFTLKIRSTKLEDSAMYFCASSKEGEGYNSPLHFGNGTRLTVT.

This clone was counted once. The chain combines TRBV5-1 with TRBJ2-5; TRBD1 aligns across 7 bases. V was pared by 6 bases and J by 1 base, with 9 bases of the junction left unmatched. This CDR3 contains 15 residues. The germline V gene has CDR1 SGHRS and CDR2 YFSETQ. In DNA, the CDR3 is TGCGCCAGCACCAACGACAGGGTCAGCCAAGAGACCCAGTACTTC. Translating it yields CASTNDRVSQETQYF.

The rearrangement joins TRBV5-1 to TRBJ1-1; TRBD1 matches 7 bases. The CDR3 length is 14 residues. Germline CDR1 is SGHRS and CDR2 is YFSETQ. J lost 4 bases, V lost 2 bases, and 5 bases had no gene match. The CDR3 DNA sequence: TGCGCCAGCAGCTTCGAGGGGGCGGGCACTGAAGCTTTCTTT. Translated, it gives CASSFEGAGTEAFF.

DNA for the CDR3: TGCAGCGTTGAATCGGGTAACTATGGCTACACCTTC. It specifies CSVESGNYGYTF. J is TRBJ1-2 and V is TRBV29-1; D remains ambiguous. Deletions cut 2 bases from V and 1 base from J, with 5 bases between. Germline V CDR1 and CDR2: SQVTM, ANQGSEA. This CDR3 region has 12 residues.

The V gene is TRBV19, the J gene TRBJ1-5, with D unresolved. Trimming removed 1 base from V and 4 bases from J, with 11 bases in between. Looked up from germline, CDR1 is LNHDA and CDR2 is SQIVND (reference sequence). This CDR3 has 15 amino acids. The CDR3 loop is CASSIVWTGNQPQHF. For the CDR3, the DNA is TGTGCCAGTAGTATAGTTTGGACGGGGAATCAGCCCCAGCATTTT. The complete variable domain, with remaining parts taken from reference TRBV19 and TRBJ1-5, reads DGGITQSPKYLFRKEGQNVTLSCEQNLNHDAMYWYRQDPGQGLRLIYYSQIVNDFQKGDIAEGYSVSREKKESFPLTVTSAQKNPTAFYLCASSIVWTGNQPQHFGDGTRLSIL.

V and J are TRBV6-5 and TRBJ1-2; D remains unclear. Germline V gene data show CDR1 as MNHEY and CDR2 as SVGAGI. The V gene lost 0 bases and the J gene lost 4 bases, with 9 bases spanning the gap. The CDR3 is 14 amino acids. This CDR3 reads CASSYSSGFYGYTF. DNA of the CDR3: TGTGCCAGCAGTTACTCGAGCGGCTTCTATGGCTACACCTTC.

The chain couples TRBV2 to TRBJ2-5; maybe TRBD2 (6 bases). The CDR3 is made up of 15 amino acids. The V gene's germline CDR1 is SNHLY and CDR2 FYNNEI. V gave up 7 bases and J gave up 5 bases, with 20 bases separating them. Here the CDR3 reads CASNEGGTRWETQYF. The DNA of the CDR3 is TGTGCCAGCAATGAGGGCGGGACCAGGTGGGAGACCCAGTACTTC.

This chain joins TRBV19 and TRBJ2-5; maybe TRBD2 (6 bases). CDR1 and CDR2 from the germline V gene are LNHDA and SQIVND (reference sequence). V lost 1 base to trimming and J lost 4 bases, with 16 bases between them. There are 16 residues in the CDR3. The CDR3 region has the DNA TGTGCCAGTAGTATAGGACTAGAAAAGTGGGGAGAGACCCAGTACTTC. It translates to CASSIGLEKWGETQYF.